One and the same sample provided the 26 T cell receptor delta chains below, sequenced in a study of intestinal T cells in coeliac disease. Genomic DNA came from ten roughly 4.9-µm formalin-fixed paraffin-embedded scrolls per case. TRD repertoires were amplified in bulk with BIOMED-2 primers from roughly 0.15 ug of biopsy DNA. TCRdb re-called clones from the multiplex PCR reads via CATT. The sample has several hundred delta-chain clones, roughly three fifths seen once. Sequences were obtained from a duodenal biopsy. Receptor source: a human donor with celiac disease.

Details on this clone: This likely came from a read error, as a far larger clone is one base away. The sample carries other DNA sequences with the same CDR3. The chain recombines TRDV3 with TRDJ1, with 8 nucleotides matching TRDD3. Here the J gene was assigned by germline matching of the DNA, as TCRdb has none. The germline V gene has CDR1 TVYSNPD and CDR2 GDNSRS (reference sequence). This CDR3 region has 13 residues. The CDR3 nucleotides read TGCGCCTCCTACTGGGGGCCACCCGATAAACTCATCTTT. Protein: CASYWGPPDKLIF.

This chain links TRDV2 with TRDJ1, with 7 bases identical to TRDD3. The J gene, missing from TCRdb, was assigned here through DNA to germline matching. V gave up 0 bases and J gave up 1 base; unmatched junction bases: 10. The V gene's germline CDR1 is GEAIGNYY and CDR2 EKD. The CDR3 contains 17 residues. CDR3 sequence reads: CACDTQLGLKITDKLIF. The CDR3 DNA follows: TGTGCCTGTGACACCCAACTGGGGTTAAAAATCACCGATAAACTCATCTTT.

This clone was found a few times. The rearrangement joins TRDV1 to TRDJ1, with 7 bases lining up with TRDD3. The CDR3 is 21 amino acids. V trimming: 2 bases; J trimming: 4 bases; junction bases outside the gene matches: 25. Germline CDR1 reads TSWWSYY; CDR2 reads QGS. The DNA of the CDR3 is TGTGCTCTTGGGGAATCACTCGACTGGAGGATACGTGACATACGTTACGATAAACTCATCTTT. Its protein product is CALGESLDWRIRDIRYDKLIF.

CDR3 sequence: CALGELPWGIPSSWDTRQMFF. DNA of the CDR3: TGTGCTCTTGGGGAACTGCCCTGGGGGATACCGAGCTCCTGGGACACCCGACAGATGTTTTTC. The chain employs TRDV1 and TRDJ3, with 11 bases identical to TRDD3. The J gene, left out of TCRdb, was set here by checking the DNA against germline. The CDR3 sequence is 21 residues long. Germline V CDR1 and CDR2: TSWWSYY, QGS. J lost 0 bases, V lost 0 bases, and 7 bases had no gene match.

This clone is judged large. V gene TRDV1 combines with J gene TRDJ3, with 13 bases that match TRDD3. As TCRdb names no J gene, one was assigned here on the basis of a DNA match to germline. After removal of 5 bases from V and 5 bases from J, the junction contained 18 bases not matched to a gene. CDR1 TSWWSYY and CDR2 QGS come from the germline V gene. This CDR3 is 22 amino acids long. The CDR3 protein is CALGSAKYRTGGYGRDTRQMFF. In nucleotides, the CDR3 is TGTGCTCTTGGGTCCGCAAAGTACCGTACTGGGGGATACGGCCGGGACACCCGACAGATGTTTTTC.

On this clone itself: This likely reflects a read error, since a far larger clone is one base away. Other nucleotide sequences from this sample produce the same CDR3. The J gene has no call, while the V gene is TRDV1; the DNA was not used to check the table's D call, TRDD3. The CDR3 runs 24 residues. The V gene's germline CDR1 is TSWWSYY and CDR2 QGS. The CDR3 region has the DNA TGTGCTCTTGGGGAAGTGGGAGTAATCCTACGGGTTCCGGGGGACCTCCCTTACACCGATAAACTCATTTTT. Protein sequence: CALGEVGVILRVPGDLPYTDKLIF.

The chain couples TRDV1 to TRDJ1; possibly TRDD2 for D (5 bases). In the absence of a J gene in TCRdb, the DNA was matched to germline to assign it here. This CDR3 region has 19 residues. The ends were cut back, 3 bases at V and 2 bases at J, with 25 bases in the middle. Per germline, CDR1 TSWWSYY and CDR2 QGS. The CDR3 sequence is CALGDSLDPYVGGTDKLIF. As DNA, the CDR3 is TGTGCTCTTGGGGACTCTTTAGATCCCTACGTCGGTGGGACCGATAAACTCATCTTT.

The J gene was reported as TRDJ1; the V gene went uncalled; the table's D gene call, TRDD3, was not cross checked with the DNA. This CDR3 spans 20 amino acids. The CDR3 coding sequence is TGTGCTTCATTGTGCCTTCCGTGGGGGATACGGGGTTTGGGGCCCGATAAACTCATCTTT. Translation gives CASLCLPWGIRGLGPDKLIF.

The chain combines TRDV1 with TRDJ1; 13 bases agree with TRDD3. No J segment appears in TCRdb, so it was assigned here by matching the sequence to germline. This CDR3 has 21 amino acids. V lost 2 bases to trimming and J lost 0 bases; unmatched junction nucleotides: 15. Per germline, CDR1 TSWWSYY and CDR2 QGS. Here the CDR3 reads CALGEWDWGIRDIGYTDKLIF. The DNA for the CDR3 is TGTGCTCTTGGGGAATGGGACTGGGGGATACGTGACATAGGGTACACCGATAAACTCATCTTT.

Worth noting for this clone: Only one base separates this from a far larger clonotype, so it likely reflects a read error. V is TRDV1 and J is TRDJ1; 11 nucleotides match TRDD3. Because TCRdb records no J gene, it was assigned here through a match of the DNA to germline. Looked up from germline, CDR1 is TSWWSYY and CDR2 is QGS. With V trimmed by 2 bases and J by 2 bases, 31 bases remained unmatched. The CDR3 totals 25 residues. This CDR3 is CALGENRRPSYAPAGGYPKTDKLIF. The CDR3 region has the DNA TGTGCTCTTGGGGAAAACCGTCGGCCTTCCTACGCCCCAGCTGGGGGATACCCGAAAACCGATAAACTCATCTTT.

For this clone: Since a far larger clone is one base different, this is likely a read error. The chain combines TRDV1 with TRDJ1, with D possibly called TRDD2 or TRDD3 (6 bases each). The J gene is not listed in TCRdb, so it was assigned here from a DNA match to germline. The CDR3 is 24 residues long. The V gene's germline CDR1 is TSWWSYY and CDR2 QGS. The CDR3 sequence is CARGEVGVILRVPGDLPYTDKLIF. The CDR3 DNA reads TGTGCTCGTGGGGAAGTGGGAGTAATCCTACGGGTTCCGGGGGACCTCCCTTACACCGATAAACTCATCTTT.

About this clone: This likely reflects a read error, since a far larger clone is one base away. The rearrangement joins TRDV1 to TRDJ1, with TRDD3 matching over 8 bases. TCRdb supplies no J gene; here it was assigned by aligning the nucleotide sequence to germline. The trim removed 0 bases at V and 2 bases at J, leaving 29 bases unmatched. CDR1 and CDR2 from the germline V gene are TSWWSYY and QGS. The CDR3 totals 24 residues. The CDR3 nucleotides are TGTGCTCTTGGGGAACTTAAAATACGACGAAGGGGCTGGGGGACACTCTTAACTACCGATAAACTCATCTTT. It encodes CALGELKIRRRGWGTLLTTDKLIF.

V usage is TRDV3 and J usage is TRDJ1; 11 positions match TRDD3. TCRdb is silent on the J gene; assignment here came from matching the DNA to germline. J was trimmed by 5 bases and V by 3 bases; bases with no gene match: 11. Germline loops: CDR1 TVYSNPD, CDR2 GDNSRS (reference sequence). The length of the CDR3 is 15 residues. The CDR3 loop is CAFPMGDTRRDKLIF. The CDR3 bases are TGTGCCTTCCCGATGGGGGATACGCGAAGAGATAAACTCATCTTT.

V gene TRDV1 combines with J gene TRDJ1, with 10 bases that match TRDD3. Since TCRdb gives no J gene, matching the DNA to germline was used here to assign it. Germline V lookup: CDR1 TSWWSYY, CDR2 QGS. This CDR3 has 22 amino acids. Trimming took 4 bases from V and 2 from J; bases not matched to a gene: 25. The CDR3 DNA reads as TGTGCTCTTGGGGGATCGAATTTTCGGCTCCTGGGGGATAGGGTCTTTACCGATAAACTCATCTTT. Protein sequence: CALGGSNFRLLGDRVFTDKLIF.

The V gene remains uncalled, whereas the J gene is TRDJ1. The CDR3 is 14 residues long. In DNA form, the CDR3 reads TGTGCTTCATTGTGCCTTCCCGACACCGATAAACTCATCTTT. Its protein product is CASLCLPDTDKLIF.

The J gene is TRDJ1, the V gene TRDV1; 13 bases are a match to TRDD3. No J gene is reported in TCRdb; it was inferred here by comparing the DNA with germline. The V gene end was trimmed by 0 bases and the J gene end by 0 bases; junction bases not matched to a gene: 22. The CDR3 contains 24 residues. The V gene's germline CDR1 is TSWWSYY and CDR2 QGS. The CDR3 nucleotides read TGTGCTCTTGGGGAACTGATCGACTTCCTACGACTTACTGGGGGATACGCCAACACCGATAAACTCATCTTT. Its protein product is CALGELIDFLRLTGGYANTDKLIF.

The chain is built from TRDV1 and TRDJ1, with 7 bases aligning to TRDD3. The CDR3 loop spans 15 amino acids. The J segment lost 8 bases and the V segment lost 5 bases, leaving 14 bases of the junction unmatched. The germline gives CDR1 TSWWSYY, CDR2 QGS. CDR3 DNA sequence: TGTGCTCTTGGGAGATTCGGGTGGGGGAAGGGGAAACTCATCTTT. Its protein is CALGRFGWGKGKLIF.

The chain joins TRDV2 to TRDJ1; 10 bases align to TRDD3. TCRdb offers no J gene call, so here the DNA was matched to germline to obtain one. In germline, CDR1 is GEAIGNYY, CDR2 EKD. Trimming removed 3 bases from V and 0 bases from J; junction bases left unmatched: 6. The CDR3 length is 16 residues. The CDR3 coding sequence is TGTGCCTGTGACCCTCTGGGGGATAGTGACACCGATAAACTCATCTTT. This encodes CACDPLGDSDTDKLIF.

Only a few counts were recorded for this clone. With only one base between it and a far larger clone, this is likely a read error. The chain carries TRDV1 and TRDJ3, with 11 nucleotides matching TRDD3. The J gene, missing from TCRdb, was assigned here through DNA to germline matching. Germline V gene data show CDR1 as TSWWSYY and CDR2 as QGS. V lost 8 bases, J lost 0 bases, and 12 bases stayed unmatched. The CDR3 consists of 20 residues. CDR3 DNA: TGTGCTCTTAGCCTACCCTGGGGGATACCGAGCTCCTGGGACACCCGACAGATGTTTTTC. It yields the protein CALSLPWGIPSSWDTRQMFF.

As concerns this clone: A single base is all that separates this from a far larger clone, so a read error is likely. Other DNA sequences in this sample translate to the same CDR3. The CDR3 region has the DNA TGTGCCTTTACAGCTGACTGTGGGGTAGTAACCGATAAACTCATCTTC. The encoded protein is CAFTADCGVVTDKLIF. TRDV3 is the V gene, and the J gene was not called; TRDD3, as called in the table, went unchecked against the DNA. CDR1 is TVYSNPD, CDR2 GDNSRS, per germline (reference sequence). The CDR3 sequence is 16 residues long.

The table lists this clone with a count of one. A read error is likely here: a far larger clone is one base away. The rearrangement uses TRDV1 and TRDJ1; TRDD3 aligns across 12 bases. The J gene is absent in TCRdb and was assigned here via DNA matching to germline. The germline V gene has CDR1 TSWWSYY and CDR2 QGS. This CDR3 comprises 24 residues. V lost 6 bases, J lost 7 bases, and 36 bases stayed unmatched. DNA of the CDR3: TGTGCTCTTGGTCTCAATTGGGATGGGCGTCCTACACTGGGGGATACAGTAGTTGCCGGTAAACTCATCTTT. Amino acids: CALGLNWDGRPTLGDTVVAGKLIF.

This clone was picked up a small number of times. The assigned J gene is TRDJ1, but the V gene is uncalled; the table's TRDD3 call for D was not verified on the DNA. This CDR3 is 18 amino acids long. The CDR3 loop reads CASLCLPRLGDRDSKLIF. CDR3 nucleotide sequence: TGTGCTTCATTGTGCCTTCCTCGACTGGGGGACCGCGATAGTAAACTCATCTTT.

A note on this clone: With only one base between it and a far larger clone, this is likely a read error. The J segment was not called; the V segment is TRDV2; TRDD3, as called in the table, went unchecked against the DNA. Per germline, CDR1 GEAIGNYY and CDR2 EKD. The CDR3 has 24 amino acids. CDR3: CACDAVAPPTEVLGDTRRTDKPIF. In DNA form, the CDR3 reads TGTGCCTGTGACGCCGTTGCCCCTCCTACAGAAGTACTGGGGGATACGCGTCGGACCGATAAACCCATCTTT.

On this clone itself: TCRdb's protein for this DNA is that of a much larger clone and differs from the translation at residue 5, likely a read error; the protein shown is the DNA translation. The chain links TRDV2 to TRDJ1; D is perhaps TRDD3 (6 bases). In the absence of a J gene in TCRdb, the DNA was matched to germline to assign it here. CDR1 is GEAIGNYY, CDR2 EKD, per germline. The V and J ends lost 2 bases and 3 bases respectively, with 12 bases between them. This CDR3 has 14 amino acids. The CDR3 DNA reads as TGTGCCTGTGACAAACCACTGGGTCCCGATAAACTCATCTTT. Its protein product is CACDKPLGPDKLIF.

To note about this clone: A read error is the likely source, as a far larger clone sits one nucleotide away. The CDR3 sequence: CACDAVAPPTEVLGDTRRTNKLIF. The CDR3 region has the DNA TGTGCCTGTGACGCCGTTGCCCCTCCTACAGAAGTACTGGGGGATACGCGTCGGACCAATAAACTCATCTTT. The V call is TRDV2, the J call TRDJ1; TRDD3 matches at 13 bases. Here the J gene came from matching the DNA to germline, since TCRdb omits it. Germline CDR1 and CDR2: GEAIGNYY and EKD. Trimming removed 3 bases from V and 6 bases from J; junction bases left unmatched: 33. The CDR3 extends over 24 amino acids.

As DNA, the CDR3 is TGTGCTCTTGGGGAATTTAAAATACAACGAAGGGGCTGGGGGACACTCTTAACTACTGATAAACTCATCTTT. Its protein is CALGEFKIQRRGWGTLLTTDKLIF. V and J are TRDV1 and TRDJ1; TRDD3 aligns across 8 bases. No J gene was available from TCRdb, and it was assigned here by a germline match of the DNA. Germline CDR1 is TSWWSYY and CDR2 is QGS. The trim removed 2 bases at V and 5 bases at J, leaving 34 bases unmatched. This CDR3 contains 24 residues.